This T cell receptor (beta chain) came from a study of CD4 T cells in relation to SARS-CoV-2 and coronaviruses. Study in general: Controls used an HIV-1 Nef peptide pool or no peptide. The restricting HLA molecule for shared crossreactive spike epitopes was mapped.

Broader study findings: This crossreactivity analysis covered spike protein alone, no other viral proteins.

The unexposed donors gave CD4+ T cells in 2011-2018, prior to COVID-19. After around nine days of culture, CD4+ T cells were isolated. Worth noting for this clone: The antigen is unknown.

Profiled with immunoSEQ multiplex PCR; TCRdb holds only in-frame clones, not every one. The table lists some 23,000 clones, about four fifths of them singletons, with around 12% in the top ten. Material for sequencing was CD4+ T cells from PBMCs, cultured in vitro. The clonotype was recovered from a human donor in good health.

CDR3 sequence (DNA): TGTGCCAGCAGCTTAATAGGAGCTGGAAACACCATATATTTT. Protein: CASSLIGAGNTIYF. The V call is TRBV7-2, the J call TRBJ1-3; D call uncertain. The CDR3 consists of 14 residues. CDR1 and CDR2 from the germline V gene are SGHTA and FQGNSA. The V and J ends lost 2 bases and 2 bases respectively, with 7 bases between them.